These T cell receptor beta chains were read from a single sample in a study of response to subunit inactivated influenza vaccine. TCRdb re-analysed the RT-PCR reads in MiXCR, keeping a single row per CDR3 protein. The table lists 150,000 to 200,000 distinct CDR3 sequences, approximately 12% of them singletons. A further study also used this sample, focusing on T cells expressing NK-cell markers.

The sequencing here drew on CD8+ T cells sorted from PBMCs, taken 11 to 12 days after vaccination. Receptors originate from a man aged 50-59 years who received an inactivated influenza vaccine. Each CDR3 is given with its conserved first and last residue. A D gene is named only where the DNA matches it firmly. A clone size is listed for some rows: how often the clone was seen (once, few, many), or a class if it is expanded.

d_gene	abundance	j_gene	v_gene	CDR3nt	CDR3aa
NA	few	TRBJ1-6	TRBV29-1	TGCAGCGTTACCACCGGGACGCAGAATTCACCCCTCCACTTT	CSVTTGTQNSPLHF
NA	many	TRBJ2-4	TRBV20-1	TGCAGTGCTAGAGATACGAAGGAGGACCAATGGAAAAACATTCAGTACTTC	CSARDTKEDQWKNIQYF
TRBD2	NA	TRBJ2-3	TRBV7-2	TGTGCCAGCAGCATGGGACCAGCGGGGGCCAGGGTTACGCAGTATTTT	CASSMGPAGARVTQYF
TRBD1	NA	TRBJ2-6	TRBV12-3/TRBV12-4	TGTGCCAGCAGTTGGGGACAGCACTCTGGGGCCAACGTCCTGACTTTC	CASSWGQHSGANVLTF
TRBD1	NA	TRBJ2-2	TRBV4-2	TGTGCCAGCAGCGCCCCTTGGACAGGGGGGACCGTGGAGCTGGTTTTT	CASSAPWTGGTVELVF
TRBD2	medium-sized	TRBJ2-7	TRBV5-5	TGTGCCAGCAGCGGGCCCCATAGCGGGAGGTACGAGCAGTACTTC	CASSGPHSGRYEQYF
TRBD1	NA	TRBJ1-4	TRBV9	TGTGCCAGCAGCGCCGGGACAGGGGATGAAAAACTGTTTTTT	CASSAGTGDEKLFF
NA	few	TRBJ2-2	TRBV6-2/TRBV6-3	TGTGCCAGCACCTTCGGGGGCACCGGGGAGCTGTTTTTT	CASTFGGTGELFF
NA	few	TRBJ2-4	TRBV11-2	TGTGCCAGCAGCTTATGGTTCCAGACCAAAAACATTCAGTACTTC	CASSLWFQTKNIQYF
TRBD1	few	TRBJ1-1	TRBV6-1	TGTGCCAGCAGCCTGGGACAGGAGAACACTGAAGCTTTCTTT	CASSLGQENTEAFF
TRBD1	NA	TRBJ2-7	TRBV6-2/TRBV6-3	TGTGCCAGCAGTTACGGAAGCTCAACAGGGGGAGCCTACGAGCAGTACTTC	CASSYGSSTGGAYEQYF
NA	many	TRBJ1-1	TRBV12-3/TRBV12-4	TGTGCCAGCAGTTACCTCGACAGCTTGAACACTGAAGCTTTCTTT	CASSYLDSLNTEAFF
TRBD1	NA	TRBJ2-1	TRBV12-3/TRBV12-4	TGTGCCAGCAGTCAGGGGGTCAATGAGCAGTTCTTC	CASSQGVNEQFF
TRBD2	many	TRBJ2-2	TRBV19	TGTGCCAGTCAGAACGGGGGGGACACCGGGGAGCTGTTTTTT	CASQNGGDTGELFF
TRBD2	NA	TRBJ2-3	TRBV4-2	TGTGCCAGCAGCCAAGGATTTGGACTAGCGGCCACAGATACGCAGTATTTT	CASSQGFGLAATDTQYF
NA	few	TRBJ1-2	TRBV15	TGTGCCACCAGCAGAAGTTTTTCGCCTGGTACATCTGGTGGCTACACCTTC	CATSRSFSPGTSGGYTF
NA	few	TRBJ2-1	TRBV27	TGTGCCAGCAGTTTCGCAGGGGCGTACAATGAGCAGTTCTTC	CASSFAGAYNEQFF
TRBD1	NA	TRBJ2-1	TRBV6-1	TGTGCCAGCAGCCCCGGGACAGAGTACAATGAGCAGTTCTTC	CASSPGTEYNEQFF
NA	NA	TRBJ2-2	TRBV29-1	TGCAGCGTTGGGCCGGTTCTGGGGGGCACCGGGGAGGTGTTTTTT	CSVGPVLGGTGEVFF
NA	NA	TRBJ2-2	TRBV3-1	TGTGCCAGCAGCCCGCCCGCTCTGGGGCCGAACACCGGGGAGCTGTTTTTT	CASSPPALGPNTGELFF
NA	NA	TRBJ2-1	TRBV12-3/TRBV12-4	TGTGCCAGCAGGGGGGGGCTGGATGAGCAGTTCTTC	CASRGGLDEQFF
NA	NA	TRBJ2-3	TRBV6-1	TGTGCCAGCAGTGAACCAGGGGCGAGTACAGATACGCAGTATTTT	CASSEPGASTDTQYF
NA	few	TRBJ2-5	TRBV28	TGTGCCAGCAGTCCTTTGACAGGTAGAGAGACCCAGTACTTC	CASSPLTGRETQYF
TRBD1	few	TRBJ2-7	TRBV5-5	TGTGCCAGCAGCTTGGAAGACAGGGGCAGCACCTACGAGCAGTACTTC	CASSLEDRGSTYEQYF
NA	few	TRBJ2-3	TRBV7-8	TGTGCCAGCAGCTTATTGCCACAGGGTGACCTGTGGGATACGCAGTATTTT	CASSLLPQGDLWDTQYF
NA	many	TRBJ2-5	TRBV12-3/TRBV12-4	TGTGCCAGCAGCCCCCCAAGGTTGGCGAACCAAGAGACCCAGTACTTC	CASSPPRLANQETQYF
TRBD1	NA	TRBJ1-2	TRBV20-1	TGCAGTGCTAGAGATCAAGGACAGGCCTTTAACTATGGCTACACCTTC	CSARDQGQAFNYGYTF
NA	few	TRBJ2-1	TRBV6-5	TGTGCCAGCAGTTACTCGAAAGTTAATGAGCAGTTCTTC	CASSYSKVNEQFF
TRBD1	NA	TRBJ2-7	TRBV4-2	TGTGCCAGCAGCCCAAGGACAGGGGACTACGAGCAGTACTTC	CASSPRTGDYEQYF
TRBD2	few	TRBJ2-7	TRBV28	TGTGCCAGCAGTACCCCTTTAACCGGGGGGGATACCTACGAGCAGTACTTC	CASSTPLTGGDTYEQYF
NA	few	TRBJ2-1	TRBV7-2	TGTGCCAGCAGCTTAGTAGGGGGGAAGATCAATGAGCAGTTCTTC	CASSLVGGKINEQFF
NA	many	TRBJ2-3	TRBV13	TGTGCCAGCAGCTTAGGGGGGTTTGCAGATACGCAGTATTTT	CASSLGGFADTQYF
NA	few	TRBJ2-3	TRBV29-1	TGCAGCGTTGAACCCAGGGCGAGCACAGATACGCAGTATTTT	CSVEPRASTDTQYF
NA	many	TRBJ2-3	TRBV12-3/TRBV12-4	TGTGCCAGCAGGGCCGGGACCGGAACAGATACGCAGTATTTT	CASRAGTGTDTQYF
NA	few	TRBJ2-3	TRBV7-9	TGTGCCAGCAGCTTGGCCATGTCGCCCGGAGATACGCAGTATTTT	CASSLAMSPGDTQYF
TRBD1	few	TRBJ2-2	TRBV4-1	TGCGCCAGCAGCCACGTGATCGGGCAGGGGGCCGGGGAGCTGTTTTTT	CASSHVIGQGAGELFF
TRBD2	NA	TRBJ2-7	TRBV12-3/TRBV12-4	TGTGCCAGCAGTTTAGTATTCCTAGCGGGGGCTGTTGAGCAGTACTTC	CASSLVFLAGAVEQYF
TRBD1	many	TRBJ2-1	TRBV29-1	TGCAGCGTCGGAGGACAGGGGGCGCGGTCCTATGAGCAGTTCTTC	CSVGGQGARSYEQFF
NA	NA	TRBJ2-2	TRBV3-1	TGTGCCAGCAGCCTCTGGACTAACCCCCAAGAGGGCGGGGAGCTGTTTTTT	CASSLWTNPQEGGELFF
NA	few	TRBJ2-2	TRBV5-6	TGTGCCAGCAGCCTGCTGGGAGGGGGGACCACCGGGGAGCTGTTTTTT	CASSLLGGGTTGELFF
NA	NA	TRBJ2-1	TRBV27	TGTGCCAGCAGTCAACAGGGATACGGCACCTACAATGAGCAGTTCTTC	CASSQQGYGTYNEQFF
TRBD2	many	TRBJ2-5	TRBV3-1	TGTGCCAGCAGCCCCCGAAGTATAGCGGGGATCGGGGAGACCCAGTACTTC	CASSPRSIAGIGETQYF
NA	few	TRBJ2-7	TRBV20-1	TGCAGTGCTAGAGATGTTGCAGCCTACGAGCAGTACTTC	CSARDVAAYEQYF